The subject of this entry is one T cell receptor beta chain. Its matching antigen is unknown. TCRdb reprocessed the 5' RACE reads via MiXCR and lists one record per CDR3 protein. Seen here are around 300,000 distinct CDR3 sequences, roughly an eighth observed once, and the top ten hold roughly 21%. Trimming left V 6 bases short and J 3 bases short, with 17 bases between. Germline assignment: CDR1 MNHEY and CDR2 SVGAGI. This CDR3 is built from 15 residues. These data belong to a study of T-cell memory formation after mild COVID-19. The overall study: Largely, the TCR clusters proved donor specific. General observations from the study: Researchers report contracting CD4+ clones mostly in CM and EM, with CD8+ clones in EMRA. Among clones contracting day 15 to 85, CD4/CD8 was balanced, whereas later expanders leaned CD4+.

This rearrangement joins TRBV6-5 to TRBJ2-5, with a possible D match to TRBD2 (6 bases). The TCR sequence derives from a man aged 18 to 29 who had mild COVID-19 (a few samples of this study predate the infection). Cell type and time point are not known. The material sequenced was PBMCs or a T cell subset sorted from them (not recorded which). This CDR3 reads CASSYPDGGKETQYF. The CDR3 nucleotides are TGTGCCAGCAGCTACCCGGACGGAGGGAAAGAGACCCAGTACTTC.